This T cell receptor (beta chain) is drawn from a study of T-cell reconstitution after alpha-beta-depleted transplantation in children. A TCRbeta library incorporating unique molecular identifiers was prepared. One entry per CDR3 protein, called by TCRdb with MiXCR from the PCR reads. Here the sample spans hundreds of thousands of distinct CDR3 sequences, less than 15% being singletons. This clonotype came up many times. The antigen is undetermined. Whole-study results and caveats: The origin of high day-60 TCRbeta diversity in some patients lay in surviving recipient T cells and thymic progenitors. When one year had passed after transplant, most T-cell counts and diversity came from newly produced T cells. There were reportedly several hundred expanded graft clones from which alpha-beta T cells came about two months after transplant.

The clonotype originates from a girl aged 2-10 years with congenital amegakaryocytic thrombocytopenia, due to receive a stem cell transplant. The sample consisted of PBMCs, taken before TCRalphabeta/CD19-depleted stem cell transplant.

For the CDR3, the DNA is TGTGCCAGCAGTCCCGGGTGGGCTAGCGGGATCGACAATGAGCAGTTCTTC. Translating gives CASSPGWASGIDNEQFF. V usage is TRBV11-3 and J usage is TRBJ2-1; 9 nucleotides align to TRBD2. The CDR3 extends over 17 amino acids. V was pared by 6 bases and J by 5 bases, with 14 bases of the junction left unmatched. Germline assignment: CDR1 SGHNT and CDR2 YENEEA.